Listed here is a single T cell receptor (beta chain). What it recognizes is unknown. The CDR3 is made up of 11 amino acids. Germline CDR1 and CDR2: SGHTS and YDEGEE. The V gene lost 0 bases and the J gene lost 8 bases, with 5 bases spanning the gap. The data were taken from a study of siplizumab effects on memory and regulatory T cells. General observations from the study: Proliferating siplizumab-culture Treg suppressive function went unconfirmed.

The data were produced by immunoSEQ multiplex PCR, yet TCRdb's version contains in-frame clones alone and is incomplete. The sample carries 100,000 or so clones, 94% recorded once. This sequence joins TRBV5-8 and TRBJ1-2; no clear D gene. The receptor's source is a human donor in good health. Sequenced material: Tregs sorted from blood. CDR3 protein: CASSLVLGYTF. The CDR3 nucleotides are TGTGCCAGCAGCTTGGTCCTGGGCTACACCTTC.